This T cell receptor (beta chain) was found in a study of cytomegalovirus exposure and HLA in healthy donors. Looked up from germline, CDR1 is SGHAT and CDR2 is FQNNGV. The CDR3 covers 13 residues. V dropped 5 bases and J dropped 8 bases, with 15 bases sitting between them. Use of 60 Vbeta and 13 Jbeta primers characterized the PCR. Data came from immunoSEQ multiplex PCR; TCRdb stores just in-frame clones and leaves some out. Of tens of thousands of clones listed, roughly 70% are singletons. By sample share, this clone is medium-sized. This sequence originates from a man in his 60s in good health and CMV-seropositive. The genes are TRBV11-2 and TRBJ1-2; maybe TRBD1 (6 bases). The sample was PBMCs. The DNA of the CDR3 is TGTGCCAGCAGCATTACAGGGCCTGGGGGCTACACCTTC. Translating it yields CASSITGPGGYTF.